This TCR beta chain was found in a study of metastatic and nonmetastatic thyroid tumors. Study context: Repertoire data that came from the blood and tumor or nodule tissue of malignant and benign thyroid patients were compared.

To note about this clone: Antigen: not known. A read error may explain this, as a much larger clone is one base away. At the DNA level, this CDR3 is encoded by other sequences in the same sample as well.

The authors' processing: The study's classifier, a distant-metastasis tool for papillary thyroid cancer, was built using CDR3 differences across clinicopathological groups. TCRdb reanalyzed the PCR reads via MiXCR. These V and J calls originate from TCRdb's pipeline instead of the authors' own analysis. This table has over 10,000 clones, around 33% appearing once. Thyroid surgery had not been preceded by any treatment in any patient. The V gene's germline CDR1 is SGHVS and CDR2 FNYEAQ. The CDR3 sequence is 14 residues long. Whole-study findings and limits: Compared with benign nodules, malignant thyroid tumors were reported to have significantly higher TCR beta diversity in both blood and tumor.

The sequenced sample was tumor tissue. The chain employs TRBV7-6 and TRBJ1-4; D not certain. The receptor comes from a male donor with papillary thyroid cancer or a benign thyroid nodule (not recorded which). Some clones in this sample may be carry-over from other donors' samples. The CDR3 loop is CASSQTISGEKLFF. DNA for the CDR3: TGTGCTAGCAGCCAGACGATATCTGGTGAAAAACTGTTTTTT.